This TCR beta chain was recorded in a study of T cell responses to AZD1222 COVID-19 vaccine. Study at large: The study pooled second doses at about 4 or about 12 weeks.

Study-level results: Of spike-specific TCRs, nearly half reportedly target regions left unmutated in variants. Sampling captured repertoires only after the peak T cell response.

Assay: immunoSEQ multiplex PCR; the TCRdb copy retains only in-frame clones and omits some. The table records 150,000 to 200,000 clones, roughly 90% of them present only once. CDR3 size: 13 residues. Germline loops: CDR1 LGHNA, CDR2 YSLEER. V was shortened by 1 base and J by 2 bases, with 5 bases between the two germline ends. As regards this clone: Its specificity is not known.

The specimen comprised peripheral blood, sampled on day 0 of AZD1222 vaccination. V and J are TRBV4-3 and TRBJ2-5, with D possibly matching TRBD1 (5 bases). The clonotype originates from an adult in good health. The CDR3 nucleotides read TGCGCCAGCAGCCAAGGGACACAAGAGACCCAGTACTTC. This encodes CASSQGTQETQYF.